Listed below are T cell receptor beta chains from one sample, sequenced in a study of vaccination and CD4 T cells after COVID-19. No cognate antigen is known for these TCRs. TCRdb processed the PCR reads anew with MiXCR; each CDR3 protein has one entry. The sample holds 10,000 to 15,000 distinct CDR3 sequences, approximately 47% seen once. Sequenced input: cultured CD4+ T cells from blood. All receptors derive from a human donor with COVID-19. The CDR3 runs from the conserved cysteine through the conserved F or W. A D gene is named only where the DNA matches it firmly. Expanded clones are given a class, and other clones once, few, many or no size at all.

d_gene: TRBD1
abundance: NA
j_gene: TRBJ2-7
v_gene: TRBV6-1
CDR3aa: CASSRSGTGVSYEQYF
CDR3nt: TGTGCCAGCAGCCGTTCCGGGACAGGGGTTAGCTACGAGCAGTACTTC

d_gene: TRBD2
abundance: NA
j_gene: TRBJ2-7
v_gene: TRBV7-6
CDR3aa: CASSLGTSGGAYEQYF
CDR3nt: TGTGCCAGCAGCTTAGGGACTAGCGGGGGGGCCTACGAGCAGTACTTC

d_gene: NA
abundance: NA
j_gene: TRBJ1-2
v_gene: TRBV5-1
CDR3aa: CASSDGDGYTF
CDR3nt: TGCGCCAGCAGCGATGGAGATGGCTACACCTTC

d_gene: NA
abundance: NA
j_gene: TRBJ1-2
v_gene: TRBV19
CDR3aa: CASSIGTVVYTF
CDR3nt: TGTGCCAGTAGTATAGGGACAGTCGTCTACACCTTC

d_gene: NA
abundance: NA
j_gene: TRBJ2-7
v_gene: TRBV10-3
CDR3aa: CAIGAVYEQYF
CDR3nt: TGTGCCATCGGGGCAGTCTACGAGCAGTACTTC

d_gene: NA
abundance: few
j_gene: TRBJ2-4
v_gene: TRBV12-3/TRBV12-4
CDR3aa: CASSRGQNIQYF
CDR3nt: TGTGCCAGCAGCAGGGGCCAAAACATTCAGTACTTC

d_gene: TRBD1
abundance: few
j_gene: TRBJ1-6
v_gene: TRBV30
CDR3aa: CAWRGNRGSYNSPLHF
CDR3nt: TGTGCCTGGAGGGGGAACAGGGGCTCCTATAATTCACCCCTCCACTTT

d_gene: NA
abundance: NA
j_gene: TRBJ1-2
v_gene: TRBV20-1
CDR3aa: CSAPARYYGYTF
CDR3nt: TGCAGTGCTCCTGCTAGGTACTATGGCTACACCTTC

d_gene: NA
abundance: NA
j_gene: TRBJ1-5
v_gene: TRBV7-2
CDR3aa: CASSPGGPNQPQHF
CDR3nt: TGTGCCAGCAGCCCAGGAGGGCCCAATCAGCCCCAGCATTTT

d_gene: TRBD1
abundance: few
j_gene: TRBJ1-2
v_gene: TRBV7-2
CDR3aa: CASSLERTGYGGYTF
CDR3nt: TGTGCCAGCAGCTTAGAAAGGACAGGGTACGGTGGCTACACCTTC

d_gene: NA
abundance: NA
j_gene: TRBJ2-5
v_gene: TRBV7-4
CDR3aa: CASSFYICSARPGVGETQYF
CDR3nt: NA

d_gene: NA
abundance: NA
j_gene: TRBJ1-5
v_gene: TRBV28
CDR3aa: CASVLGGVGGNTNQPQHF
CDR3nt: TGTGCCAGCGTCCTCGGGGGCGTGGGCGGTAATACGAATCAGCCCCAGCATTTT

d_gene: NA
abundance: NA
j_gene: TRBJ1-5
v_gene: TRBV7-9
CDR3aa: CASSPGSNQPQHF
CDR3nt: TGTGCCAGCTCCCCTGGTAGCAATCAGCCCCAGCATTTT

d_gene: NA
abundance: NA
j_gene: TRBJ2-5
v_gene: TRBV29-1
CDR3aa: CSGKRMGETQYF
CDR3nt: TGCAGCGGGAAACGAATGGGGGAGACCCAGTACTTC

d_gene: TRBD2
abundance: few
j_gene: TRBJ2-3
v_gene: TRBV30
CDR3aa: CAWSRAGGYTDTQYF
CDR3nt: TGTGCCTGGAGTCGGGCGGGGGGGTACACAGATACGCAGTATTTT

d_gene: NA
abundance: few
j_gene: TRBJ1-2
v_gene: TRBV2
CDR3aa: CASSVWGGGYTF
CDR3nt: TGTGCCAGCAGTGTTTGGGGGGGCGGCTACACCTTC

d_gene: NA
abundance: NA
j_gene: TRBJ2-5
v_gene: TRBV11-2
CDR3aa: CASSLGGSGDKTQYF
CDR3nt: TGTGCCAGCAGCTTAGGTGGGAGCGGGGACAAGACCCAGTACTTC

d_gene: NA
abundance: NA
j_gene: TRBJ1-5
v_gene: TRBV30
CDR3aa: CAWSLRESSNQPQHF
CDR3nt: TGTGCCTGGAGTTTAAGGGAGAGTAGCAATCAGCCCCAGCATTTT

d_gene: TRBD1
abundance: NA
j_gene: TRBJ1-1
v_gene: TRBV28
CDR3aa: CASSQRDRGLGSTEAFF
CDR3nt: TGTGCCAGCAGTCAAAGGGACAGGGGGCTGGGTAGTACTGAAGCTTTCTTT

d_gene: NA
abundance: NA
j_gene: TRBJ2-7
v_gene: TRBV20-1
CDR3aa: CSASRLESSYEQYF
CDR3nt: TGCAGTGCTAGTAGGCTAGAGAGCTCCTACGAGCAGTACTTC

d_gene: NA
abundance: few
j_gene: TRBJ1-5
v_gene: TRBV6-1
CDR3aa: CASSEMGLGNQPQHF
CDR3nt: TGTGCCAGCAGTGAAATGGGGCTTGGAAATCAGCCCCAGCATTTT

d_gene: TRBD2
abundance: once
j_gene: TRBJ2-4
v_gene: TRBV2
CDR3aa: CASSVGLENIQYF
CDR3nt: TGTGCCAGCAGTGTTGGACTAGAAAACATTCAGTACTTC

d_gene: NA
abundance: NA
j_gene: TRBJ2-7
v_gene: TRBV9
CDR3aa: CASSLGSQGFAEQYF
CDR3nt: TGTGCCAGCAGCCTCGGCTCGCAGGGGTTCGCCGAGCAGTACTTC

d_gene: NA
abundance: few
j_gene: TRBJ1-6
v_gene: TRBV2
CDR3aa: CASSFDSPLHF
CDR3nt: TGTGCCAGCAGTTTTGATTCACCCCTCCACTTT

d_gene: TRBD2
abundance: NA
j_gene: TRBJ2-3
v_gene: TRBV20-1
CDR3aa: CSASDLAGGTDTQYF
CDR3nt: TGCAGTGCTAGTGATCTAGCGGGGGGAACAGATACGCAGTATTTT

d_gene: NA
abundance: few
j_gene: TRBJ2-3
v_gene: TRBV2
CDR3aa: CASAMGRGPTDTQYF
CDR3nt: TGTGCCAGCGCTATGGGGCGGGGCCCCACAGATACGCAGTATTTT

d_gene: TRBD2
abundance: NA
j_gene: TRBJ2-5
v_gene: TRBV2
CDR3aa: CASSVAGGQETQYF
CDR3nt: TGTGCCAGCAGTGTGGCGGGGGGCCAAGAGACCCAGTACTTC

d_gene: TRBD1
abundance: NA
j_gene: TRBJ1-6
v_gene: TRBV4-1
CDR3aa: CASSQDGQGNSPLHF
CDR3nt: TGCGCCAGCAGCCAAGATGGACAGGGGAATTCACCCCTCCACTTT

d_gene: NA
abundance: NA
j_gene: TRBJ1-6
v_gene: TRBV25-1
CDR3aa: CASSARTWEPLHF
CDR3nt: TGTGCCAGCAGTGCCAGGACTTGGGAACCCCTCCACTTT

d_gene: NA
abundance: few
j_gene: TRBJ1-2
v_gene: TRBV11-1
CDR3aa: CASSWGPGGYTF
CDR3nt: TGTGCCAGCAGCTGGGGACCCGGGGGCTACACCTTC

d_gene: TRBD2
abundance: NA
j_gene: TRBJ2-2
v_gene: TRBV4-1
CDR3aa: CASSQALRGDTGELFF
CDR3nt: TGCGCCAGCAGCCAAGCTTTGCGGGGGGATACCGGGGAGCTGTTTTTT

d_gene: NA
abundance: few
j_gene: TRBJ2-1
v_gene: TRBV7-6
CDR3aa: CASSLVAGANTGFGYEQFF
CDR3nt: TGTGCCAGCAGCTTAGTAGCCGGGGCCAATACAGGGTTCGGCTATGAGCAGTTCTTC

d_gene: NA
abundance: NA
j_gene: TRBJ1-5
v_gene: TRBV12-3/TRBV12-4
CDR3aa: CASRFRDGFGQPQHF
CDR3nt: TGTGCCAGCAGGTTCCGGGACGGCTTTGGACAGCCCCAGCATTTT

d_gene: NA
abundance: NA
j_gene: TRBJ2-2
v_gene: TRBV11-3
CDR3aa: CASSGTLPTHRNTGELFF
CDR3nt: TGTGCCAGCAGCGGGACGCTTCCTACCCACCGGAACACCGGGGAGCTGTTTTTT

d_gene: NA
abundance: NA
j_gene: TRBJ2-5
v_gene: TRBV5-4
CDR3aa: CASSSLLGALQETQYF
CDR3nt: TGTGCCAGCAGCTCGCTTCTTGGAGCGTTGCAAGAGACCCAGTACTTC

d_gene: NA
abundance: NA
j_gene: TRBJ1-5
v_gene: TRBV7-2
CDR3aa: CASSLQGNQPQHF
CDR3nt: TGTGCCAGCAGCTTACAGGGGAATCAGCCCCAGCATTTT

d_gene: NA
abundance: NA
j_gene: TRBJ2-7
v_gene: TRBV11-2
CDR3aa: CASSLDSRGYEQYF
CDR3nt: TGTGCCAGCAGCTTAGATTCCAGGGGCTACGAGCAGTACTTC

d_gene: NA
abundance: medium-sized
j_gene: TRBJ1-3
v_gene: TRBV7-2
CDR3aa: CASSLAGAGNTIYF
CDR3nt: TGTGCCAGCAGCTTAGCTGGGGCTGGAAACACCATATATTTT

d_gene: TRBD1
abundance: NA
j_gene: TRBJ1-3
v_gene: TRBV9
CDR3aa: CASSVAQGRGNTIYF
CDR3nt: TGTGCCAGCAGCGTGGCACAGGGGAGAGGAAACACCATATATTTT

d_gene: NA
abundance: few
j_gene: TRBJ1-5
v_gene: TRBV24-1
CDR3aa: CATGEGTAFQPQHF
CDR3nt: TGTGCCACCGGCGAAGGGACCGCCTTCCAGCCCCAGCATTTT

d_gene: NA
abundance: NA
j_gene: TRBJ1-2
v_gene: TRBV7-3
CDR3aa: CASSLVAVVNYGYTF
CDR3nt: TGTGCCAGCAGCTTGGTTGCAGTCGTTAACTATGGCTACACCTTC